The TCR beta chain described here comes from a study of spatial heterogeneity in lung cancer. In TCRdb, the 5' RACE reads were re-called with MiXCR into one record per CDR3 protein. Among 90,000 to 95,000 distinct CDR3 sequences listed, about 12% were seen once. This clonotype was seen many times. This CDR3 has 14 residues. Trimming left V 6 bases short and J 0 bases short, with 13 bases between. Germline CDR1 reads SQVTM; CDR2 reads ANQGSEA. The time point here: sample taken at primary tumor resection. Unsorted whole RNA of tumor, nontumor lung or frozen PBMC was sequenced. The J gene is TRBJ2-3, the V gene TRBV29-1, with D uncertain. Sequencing was performed on PBMCs, taken at surgery. The sequence came from a male donor with early-stage non-small cell lung cancer. CDR3 nucleotides: TGCAGCGTGCGGAACTTCTCTAGCACAGATACGCAGTATTTT. Translation gives CSVRNFSSTDTQYF.